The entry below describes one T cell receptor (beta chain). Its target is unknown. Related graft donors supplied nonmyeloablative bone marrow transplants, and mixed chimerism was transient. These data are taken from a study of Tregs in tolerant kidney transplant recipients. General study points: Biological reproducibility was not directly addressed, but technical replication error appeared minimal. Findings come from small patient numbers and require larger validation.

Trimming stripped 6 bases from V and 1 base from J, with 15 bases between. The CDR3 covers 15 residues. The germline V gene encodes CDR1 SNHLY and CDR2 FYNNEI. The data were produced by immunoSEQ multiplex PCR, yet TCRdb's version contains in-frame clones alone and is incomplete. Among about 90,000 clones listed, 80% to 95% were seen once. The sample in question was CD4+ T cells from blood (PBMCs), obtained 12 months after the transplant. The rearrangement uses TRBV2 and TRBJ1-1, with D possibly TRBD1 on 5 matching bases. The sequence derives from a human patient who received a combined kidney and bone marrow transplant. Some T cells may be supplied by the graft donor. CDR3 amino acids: CASRYGREGNTEAFF. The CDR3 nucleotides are TGTGCCAGCAGATACGGCAGGGAGGGGAACACTGAAGCTTTCTTT.